This is a list of T cell receptor beta chains from one sample in a study of cytomegalovirus exposure and HLA in healthy donors. Sequencing used immunoSEQ multiplex PCR; TCRdb keeps in-frame clones, though not all of them. This table has about 120,000 clones, 75% to 85% appearing once. The sequenced sample consisted of PBMCs. The receptors shown here come from a woman aged 18-35 years in good health and CMV-seropositive. Each CDR3 is given with its conserved first and last residue. The D gene is left open where the match is weak. The size entry is marked missing in some rows and otherwise reads once, few, many or a size class.

j_gene: TRBJ1-2
v_gene: TRBV5-1
abundance: .
d_gene: .
CDR3nt: TGCGCCAGCAGCTCGTCAGGTAGAGATGGCTACACCTTC
CDR3aa: CASSSSGRDGYTF

j_gene: TRBJ2-3
v_gene: TRBV28
abundance: few
d_gene: TRBD1
CDR3nt: TGTGCCAGCTCGTCGGGACAGGGCCTCCCGACGCAGTATTTT
CDR3aa: CASSSGQGLPTQYF

j_gene: TRBJ2-1
v_gene: TRBV19
abundance: .
d_gene: TRBD1
CDR3nt: TGTGCCACAGTCTTCAGGGGGCCCCACTACAATGAGCAGTTCTTC
CDR3aa: CATVFRGPHYNEQFF

j_gene: TRBJ2-7
v_gene: TRBV5-1
abundance: .
d_gene: TRBD1
CDR3nt: TGCGCCAGCAGCTTGGAAGGGGGCAGCCACGAGCAGTACTTC
CDR3aa: CASSLEGGSHEQYF

j_gene: TRBJ2-5
v_gene: TRBV30
abundance: .
d_gene: TRBD1
CDR3nt: TGTGCCTGGAGTGTGCGACAGGGGAGTTTCGCGGAGACCCAGTACTTC
CDR3aa: CAWSVRQGSFAETQYF

j_gene: TRBJ2-1
v_gene: TRBV4-2
abundance: .
d_gene: TRBD2
CDR3nt: TGTGCCAGCAGCCGTAGCGGGATTGCGTCGGGGGAGCAGTTCTTC
CDR3aa: CASSRSGIASGEQFF

j_gene: TRBJ2-3
v_gene: TRBV5-1
abundance: .
d_gene: .
CDR3nt: TGCGCCAGCACCCCTTCCAGCGGAGCCGCAGATACGCAGTATTTT
CDR3aa: CASTPSSGAADTQYF

j_gene: TRBJ2-7
v_gene: TRBV6-1
abundance: .
d_gene: .
CDR3nt: TGTGCCAGCACCGAGGAAAGCTCCTACGAGCAGTACTTC
CDR3aa: CASTEESSYEQYF

j_gene: TRBJ1-2
v_gene: TRBV7-9
abundance: .
d_gene: TRBD1
CDR3nt: TGTGCCAGCAGCTTAGGACAGGGGGCTGATGGCTACACCTTC
CDR3aa: CASSLGQGADGYTF

j_gene: TRBJ2-3
v_gene: TRBV7-9
abundance: .
d_gene: TRBD2
CDR3nt: TGTGCCAGCAGCTCGCGGACTAGCGGGACGAGGGGGCAAGATACGCAGTATTTT
CDR3aa: CASSSRTSGTRGQDTQYF

j_gene: TRBJ1-1
v_gene: TRBV11-3
abundance: .
d_gene: TRBD1
CDR3nt: TGTGCCAGCAGCTACCATGACAGGGGTCCTGAAGCTTTCTTT
CDR3aa: CASSYHDRGPEAFF

j_gene: TRBJ2-1
v_gene: TRBV7-9
abundance: .
d_gene: .
CDR3nt: TGTGCCAGCCAGCGGGTGCTCGGGAATGAGCAGTTCTTC
CDR3aa: CASQRVLGNEQFF

j_gene: TRBJ2-7
v_gene: TRBV5-1
abundance: .
d_gene: .
CDR3nt: TGCGCCAGCAGCTTGGGAGGGCTTCCCGAGCAGTACTTC
CDR3aa: CASSLGGLPEQYF

j_gene: TRBJ2-7
v_gene: TRBV4-2
abundance: .
d_gene: .
CDR3nt: TGTGCCAGCAGCCAAGAGGGCGGGTCTTACTACGAGCAGTACTTC
CDR3aa: CASSQEGGSYYEQYF

j_gene: TRBJ2-4
v_gene: TRBV6-4
abundance: .
d_gene: TRBD2
CDR3nt: TGTGCCAGCAGTGACTCAGCGGGAAAACGTACGGCGGGAGGCAAAAACATTCAGTACTTC
CDR3aa: CASSDSAGKRTAGGKNIQYF

j_gene: TRBJ2-1
v_gene: TRBV18
abundance: .
d_gene: TRBD1
CDR3nt: TGTGCCAGCTCACCCGCATGGACAGGGGGCTACAATGAGCAGTTCTTC
CDR3aa: CASSPAWTGGYNEQFF

j_gene: TRBJ2-1
v_gene: TRBV7-9
abundance: .
d_gene: .
CDR3nt: TGTGCCAGCAGCTTAGAGGACTTTAGGGCCCGCAATGAGCAGTTCTTC
CDR3aa: CASSLEDFRARNEQFF

j_gene: TRBJ2-3
v_gene: TRBV5-4
abundance: .
d_gene: TRBD2
CDR3nt: TGTGCCAGCAGCGATAGACTAGCGGGAGTATCAGATACGCAGTATTTT
CDR3aa: CASSDRLAGVSDTQYF

j_gene: TRBJ2-7
v_gene: TRBV10-3
abundance: .
d_gene: .
CDR3nt: TGTGCCATCAGTAACCCGTCGACAGCGATGACCTACGAGCAGTACTTC
CDR3aa: CAISNPSTAMTYEQYF

j_gene: TRBJ1-1
v_gene: TRBV5-4
abundance: .
d_gene: .
CDR3nt: TGTGCCAGCAGCTTGGACTACAGGGAAGTAGGAGCTTTCTTT
CDR3aa: CASSLDYREVGAFF

j_gene: TRBJ2-7
v_gene: TRBV6-6
abundance: .
d_gene: .
CDR3nt: TGTGCCAGCACCTATACCGGGTGGAGCTCCTACGAGCAGTACTTC
CDR3aa: CASTYTGWSSYEQYF

j_gene: TRBJ2-7
v_gene: TRBV13
abundance: .
d_gene: TRBD2
CDR3nt: TGTGCCAGCAGAGAGTTCGGTAGCGGGGACGAGCAGTACTTC
CDR3aa: CASREFGSGDEQYF

j_gene: TRBJ1-3
v_gene: TRBV5-8
abundance: .
d_gene: TRBD1
CDR3nt: TGTGCCAGCAGCTTAACCGGGACAGTCCGAAACACCATATATTTT
CDR3aa: CASSLTGTVRNTIYF

j_gene: TRBJ1-5
v_gene: TRBV30
abundance: .
d_gene: .
CDR3nt: TGTGCCTGGAGGGAAGGGGGATCCCAGCCCCAGCATTTT
CDR3aa: CAWREGGSQPQHF

j_gene: TRBJ2-3
v_gene: TRBV5-1
abundance: .
d_gene: TRBD2
CDR3nt: TGCGCCAGCAGCTTGAGGACTAGCGCAGATACGCAGTATTTT
CDR3aa: CASSLRTSADTQYF

j_gene: TRBJ2-7
v_gene: TRBV15
abundance: .
d_gene: .
CDR3nt: TGTGCCACCAGCAGAGATCTGGCTCTTTCCTACGAGCAGTACTTC
CDR3aa: CATSRDLALSYEQYF